A single sample gave rise to the 9 T cell receptor beta chains below, sequenced in a study of chemoradiotherapy in HPV16-positive cancers (dated by TCRdb to the early 2020s). Receptor libraries were prepared by the immunoSEQ multiplex PCR assay. In TCRdb, the immuneACCESS table is reduced to in-frame sequences with V and J assigned. These tables do not hold every clone; where another copy was compared, an unresolved V gene accounts for under half, and the others remain unexplained. This sample gives approximately 58,000 clones in total; more than 75% of them show up just once. The top ten hold roughly 3.3% of the sample. This material consisted of blood, taken from a patient who underwent chemoradiotherapy. All receptors derive from a human donor with HPV-associated anogenital cancer.

The V gene is TRBV5-5, the J gene TRBJ1-5; D may be TRBD1 (6 bases). CDR1 is SGHKS, CDR2 YYEKEE, per germline (reference sequence). V was clipped by 0 bases and J by 0 bases, with 13 bases between them. The CDR3 contains 17 residues. CDR3 bases: TGTGCCAGCAGCTTGGACTGGGGGGCGTTTAGCAATCAGCCCCAGCATTTT. Amino acid sequence: CASSLDWGAFSNQPQHF.

The chain links TRBV30 to TRBJ2-2, with 12 positions matching TRBD2. V shed 0 bases, J shed 3 bases, and the junction held 2 bases outside the gene matches. Per the germline V gene, CDR1 is GTSNPN and CDR2 is SVGIG (reference sequence). The CDR3 covers 16 residues. Here the CDR3 DNA reads TGTGCCTGGAGTGTTGGGACTAGCGGGCACACCGGGGAGCTGTTTTTT. Encoded protein: CAWSVGTSGHTGELFF.

The chain is built from TRBV2 and TRBJ1-2; 9 bases match TRBD1. Trimming took 5 bases from V and 4 from J; bases not matched to a gene: 8. CDR3 length equals 15 residues. Looked up from germline, CDR1 is SNHLY and CDR2 is FYNNEI. Written as DNA, the CDR3 is TGTGCCAGCAGTTCGCAAGGACAGGGGACCTATGGCTACACCTTC. Translating it yields CASSSQGQGTYGYTF.

This chain links TRBV9 with TRBJ2-1; possibly TRBD2 for D (5 bases). V was shortened by 4 bases and J by 5 bases, with 13 bases between the two germline ends. The CDR3 consists of 14 residues. Germline V CDR1 and CDR2: SGDLS, YYNGEE. CDR3 residues: CASSPPAAHNEQFF. In nucleotides, the CDR3 is TGTGCCAGCAGCCCCCCAGCGGCCCACAATGAGCAGTTCTTC. The entire variable domain, with the rest obtained from reference TRBV9 and TRBJ2-1, is as follows: DSGVTQTPKHLITATGQRVTLRCSPRSGDLSVYWYQQSLDQGLQFLIQYYNGEERAKGNILERFSAQQFPDLHSELNLSSLELGDSALYFCASSPPAAHNEQFFGPGTRLTVL.

The genes are TRBV19 and TRBJ2-5, with 11 bases identical to TRBD2. V was pared by 5 bases and J by 5 bases, with 10 bases of the junction left unmatched. Germline assignment: CDR1 LNHDA and CDR2 SQIVND (reference sequence). The CDR3 has 16 amino acids. The CDR3 DNA is TGTGCCAGTAGTGCTGGACTAGCGGGTTTGGGGGAGACCCAGTACTTC. Amino acids: CASSAGLAGLGETQYF.

The chain couples TRBV27 to TRBJ2-1; D may be TRBD2 (7 bases). The V gene's germline CDR1 is MNHEY and CDR2 SMNVEV (reference sequence). With 7 bases removed from V and 9 bases from J, the gap between germline ends came to 22 bases. The CDR3 runs 15 residues. CDR3 in amino acids: CASTPRRGGAGEQFF. The CDR3 DNA sequence: TGTGCCAGCACCCCGAGAAGAGGGGGGGCCGGTGAGCAGTTCTTC.

The chain employs TRBV1 and TRBJ1-3; the tabulated D call, TRBD1, remains unverified against the DNA. TRBV1 is a pseudogene. CDR3 size: 13 residues. The CDR3 loop is CTSQGAKGNTIYF. Written as DNA, the CDR3 is TGCACCAGCCAAGGGGCGAAAGGAAACACCATATATTTT.

The chain carries TRBV7-2 and TRBJ2-2; no definite D call. The CDR3 totals 15 residues. The V end was cut by 7 bases, the J end by 1 base, with 13 bases between. The germline CDR1 and CDR2 sequences are SGHTA and FQGNSA. CDR3 loop: CASTVAVLNTGELFF. The DNA of the CDR3 is TGTGCCAGCACCGTGGCGGTTCTGAACACCGGGGAGCTGTTTTTT.

This chain joins TRBV7-8 and TRBJ1-1; D is unresolved. Trimming removed 3 bases at V and 5 bases at J, with 13 bases between. This CDR3 region has 14 residues. CDR1 and CDR2 (germline): SGHVS, FQNEAQ. The CDR3 spells CASSLGMQQTEAFF. CDR3 bases: TGTGCCAGCAGCTTGGGGATGCAGCAGACTGAAGCTTTCTTT.